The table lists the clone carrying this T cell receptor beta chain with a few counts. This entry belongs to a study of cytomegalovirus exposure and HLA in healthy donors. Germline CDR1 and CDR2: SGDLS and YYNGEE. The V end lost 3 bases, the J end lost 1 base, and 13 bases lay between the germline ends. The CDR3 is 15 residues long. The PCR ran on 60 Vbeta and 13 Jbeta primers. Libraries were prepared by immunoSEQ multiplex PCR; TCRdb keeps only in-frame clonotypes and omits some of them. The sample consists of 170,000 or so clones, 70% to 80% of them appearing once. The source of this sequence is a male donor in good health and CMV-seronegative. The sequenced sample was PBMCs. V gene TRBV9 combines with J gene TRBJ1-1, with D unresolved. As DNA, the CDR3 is TGTGCCAGCAGCGGTCCGTCCGGCGGGAACACTGAAGCTTTCTTT. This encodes CASSGPSGGNTEAFF.